A selection of T cell receptor beta chains follows, all from one sample in a study of cytomegalovirus exposure and HLA in healthy donors. Generated by immunoSEQ multiplex PCR, the TCRdb table keeps only in-frame clones and is missing some. The repertoire holds about 160,000 clones, with roughly 80% as singletons. Sequencing was carried out using PBMCs. These receptors all come from a female donor in good health and CMV-seronegative. The CDR3 runs from the conserved cysteine through the conserved F or W. Fields, in order: CDR3 protein, J gene, V gene.

CASSYEGGGFNEQFF,TRBJ2-1,TRBV6-5
CASSLSGGSNTEAFF,TRBJ1-1,TRBV5-1
CASSLAGTGGSNVLTF,TRBJ2-6,TRBV11-1
CASSLGQGVTGELFF,TRBJ2-2,TRBV5-6
CASITSGGTYEQYF,TRBJ2-7,TRBV6-1
CASSLSRPGSTADEQYF,TRBJ2-7,TRBV7-3
CASSRRQGAHEQFF,TRBJ2-1,TRBV2
CASSLPGPGLAGGWSYEQYF,TRBJ2-7,TRBV5-1
CAIGDRAGRGYTF,TRBJ1-2,TRBV10-3
CASSVVGGLENREQYF,TRBJ2-7,TRBV9
CAWSRGTGGFGVSGNTIYF,TRBJ1-3,TRBV30
CASSPGPVGYGYTF,TRBJ1-2,TRBV10-1
CASGPLSRGGYGYTF,TRBJ1-2,TRBV5-4
CASSLKGGGPTDTQYF,TRBJ2-3,TRBV5-1
CASSWDSRTEAFF,TRBJ1-1,TRBV6-6
CASINPGLAGVNEQFF,TRBJ2-1,TRBV7-9
CASSGHSYEQYF,TRBJ2-7,TRBV2
CARNVGGADGYTF,TRBJ1-2,TRBV30
CSVSGADEKLFF,TRBJ1-4,TRBV29-1
CASTAVWGNQPQHF,TRBJ1-5,TRBV6-1
CAWTLQGGGYTF,TRBJ1-2,TRBV30
CATSSREDLHTGELFF,TRBJ2-2,TRBV15
CASGLLAGLPNEQFF,TRBJ2-1,TRBV6-6
CASRQTGDPYEQYF,TRBJ2-7,TRBV28
CASSAKGGLADLSSYNEQFF,TRBJ2-1,TRBV9
CASSSSLAYEQYF,TRBJ2-7,TRBV7-9
CASSQVPTENTEAFF,TRBJ1-1,TRBV4-2
CASSPWRGSNYEQYF,TRBJ2-7,TRBV7-2
CASSLGGSMETQYF,TRBJ2-5,TRBV7-3
CASSIPSGTGEQYF,TRBJ2-7,TRBV19
CASSLSGRYNEQFF,TRBJ2-1,TRBV27
CASSEGPLVRGSTYNEQFF,TRBJ2-1,TRBV6-1
CASSDRENTEAFF,TRBJ1-1,TRBV9
CSALRGLNTEAFF,TRBJ1-1,TRBV29-1
CAVKEDNYGYTF,TRBJ1-2,TRBV6-5
CASSEAGQPGGYGYTF,TRBJ1-2,TRBV2
CASSLNSGGHRTDTQYF,TRBJ2-3,TRBV7-2
CASSVDRGSLYEQYF,-,TRBV9
CASRARAASDNEQFF,TRBJ2-1,TRBV6-1
CASRTSGRDNEQFF,TRBJ2-1,TRBV19
CASSRRTEAFF,TRBJ1-1,TRBV7-9
CASTEAGGVTDTQYF,TRBJ2-3,TRBV13
CASSILWTGGNEQFF,TRBJ2-1,TRBV19
CSVRGQGNYGYTF,TRBJ1-2,TRBV29-1
CASSLDRGGTRVTDTQYF,TRBJ2-3,TRBV11-2